A single sample is the source of the 17 T cell receptor beta chains below, sequenced in a study of shared T cell receptors in the human thymus. Measured with immunoSEQ multiplex PCR; TCRdb has only the in-frame clones, and not every one. Among roughly 660,000 clones listed, around 87% were seen once. The same sample was also studied in work on human thymus T cells.

The source material was thymocytes. The origin of the receptors is a boy younger than two with a congenital heart defect.

The chain links TRBV25-1 to TRBJ2-5; TRBD2 aligns across 11 bases. The junction had 6 bases not matched to a gene; V was cut back by 5 bases and J by 7 bases. CDR1 and CDR2 (germline): MGHDK, SYGVNS. This CDR3 has 14 residues. In nucleotides, the CDR3 is TGTGCCAGCAGTACTAGCGGGAGTCGGCGGACCCAGTACTTC. It yields the protein CASSTSGSRRTQYF.

The chain links TRBV28 to TRBJ2-7, with 10 nucleotides matching TRBD2. This CDR3 spans 17 amino acids. From germline, CDR1 is MDHEN and CDR2 SYDVKM. V was clipped by 3 bases and J by 4 bases; unmatched bases: 12. CDR3 sequence: CASSFRASGGPTYEQYF. The CDR3 bases are TGTGCCAGCAGTTTTAGGGCTAGCGGGGGTCCTACGTACGAGCAGTACTTC.

The gene calls are TRBV27 and TRBJ1-2, with 8 bases lining up with TRBD1. Germline CDR1 MNHEY, CDR2 SMNVEV (reference sequence). Trimming took 3 bases from V and 2 from J; bases not matched to a gene: 5. This CDR3 has 15 residues. The CDR3 sequence: CASSFIGQGNYGYTF. CDR3 sequence (DNA): TGTGCCAGCAGTTTCATCGGACAGGGAAACTATGGCTACACCTTC.

The V call is TRBV15, the J call TRBJ1-5; D uncertain. There are 14 residues in the CDR3. Trimming took 5 bases from V and 0 from J, leaving 8 bases between them. Looked up from germline, CDR1 is LNHNV and CDR2 is YYDKDF (reference sequence). DNA for the CDR3: TGTGCCACCAGCGTAGGAGATAGCAATCAGCCCCAGCATTTT. Encoded protein: CATSVGDSNQPQHF. Combining the CDR3 with reference TRBV15 and TRBJ1-5 gives the whole variable domain DAMVIQNPRYQVTQFGKPVTLSCSQTLNHNVMYWYQQKSSQAPKLLFHYYDKDFNNEADTPDNFQSRRPNTSFCFLDIRSPGLGDTAMYLCATSVGDSNQPQHFGDGTRLSIL.

The DNA for the CDR3 is TGCGCCAGCAGCCAAGATCCCCAGCGGGAGCCATACACAGATACGCAGTATTTT. This sequence encodes CASSQDPQREPYTDTQYF. This rearrangement joins TRBV4-3 to TRBJ2-3; TRBD2 agrees at 8 bases. V lost 0 bases to trimming and J lost 2 bases; unmatched junction nucleotides: 10. The CDR3 runs to 18 residues. Germline V gene lookup returns CDR1 LGHNA and CDR2 YSLEER.

V gene TRBV19 combines with J gene TRBJ1-1; D is possibly TRBD1 (5 bases). The CDR3 is made up of 13 amino acids. The germline gives CDR1 LNHDA, CDR2 SQIVND (reference sequence). V lost 5 bases and J 3 bases, leaving 10 bases between the germline ends. The CDR3 nucleotides read TGTGCCAGTAGTCCCCGGGACTACACTGAAGCTTTCTTT. Translating it yields CASSPRDYTEAFF.

The CDR3 DNA follows: TGTGCCAGCAGTTGCTCTAGCGGGAGCCATGAGCAGTTCTTC. Protein product: CASSCSSGSHEQFF. The gene calls are TRBV28 and TRBJ2-1, with TRBD2 matching over 10 bases. This CDR3 contains 14 residues. The V and J ends lost 4 bases and 8 bases, in that order; junction bases with no gene match: 5. Per the germline V gene, CDR1 is MDHEN and CDR2 is SYDVKM.

The rearrangement links TRBV28 to TRBJ1-5; weak D call: TRBD1 (5 bases). The CDR3 loop spans 16 amino acids. Per the germline V gene, CDR1 is MDHEN and CDR2 is SYDVKM. V lost 4 bases to trimming and J lost 0 bases, with 13 bases between them. CDR3 nucleotide sequence: TGTGCCAGCAGTTCTTGGGGCAGCCATAGCAATCAGCCCCAGCATTTT. Amino acid sequence: CASSSWGSHSNQPQHF.

J is TRBJ2-7 and V is TRBV12-5; 7 bases are shared with TRBD2. The CDR3 length is 15 residues. Germline values: CDR1 LGHNT, CDR2 FRNRAP. J was trimmed by 1 base and V by 2 bases; bases with no gene match: 5. CDR3 loop: CASGLNGGGSYEQYF. The CDR3 DNA sequence: TGTGCTAGTGGTTTGAATGGCGGGGGTTCCTACGAGCAGTACTTC.

This chain links TRBV2 with TRBJ2-3; 9 bases fit TRBD1. The CDR3 covers 16 residues. With 5 bases clipped from V and 2 bases from J, the junction kept 8 bases outside the gene matches. The germline V gene encodes CDR1 SNHLY and CDR2 FYNNEI. The CDR3 DNA reads as TGTGCCAGCAGTCCTGGACAGGGGCAGGTCACAGATACGCAGTATTTT. It specifies CASSPGQGQVTDTQYF. The variable domain in full, with the rest retrieved from reference TRBV2 and TRBJ2-3, is EPEVTQTPSHQVTQMGQEVILRCVPISNHLYFYWYRQILGQKVEFLVSFYNNEISEKSEIFDDQFSVERPDGSNFTLKIRSTKLEDSAMYFCASSPGQGQVTDTQYFGPGTRLTVL.

The chain recombines TRBV7-3 with TRBJ1-2; maybe TRBD1 (5 bases). V was cut by 2 bases and J by 2 bases, with 12 bases left in between. The germline CDR1 and CDR2 sequences are SGHTA and FQGTGA. This CDR3 has 15 residues. Here the CDR3 reads CASSLEGRSNYGYTF. CDR3 in DNA: TGTGCCAGCAGCTTAGAGGGGAGGTCAAACTATGGCTACACCTTC.

V usage is TRBV6-4 and J usage is TRBJ2-7, with 8 bases lining up with TRBD1. The CDR3 contains 16 residues. V shed 5 bases, J shed 2 bases, and the junction held 11 bases outside the gene matches. Germline V gives CDR1 MRHNA, CDR2 SNTAGT. The CDR3 nucleotides read TGTGCCAGCAGTACCTTTCCGACAGGGGATCCCTACGAGCAGTACTTC. This encodes CASSTFPTGDPYEQYF.

V usage is TRBV11-2 and J usage is TRBJ2-2; 10 bases are shared with TRBD1. The junction had 9 bases not matched to a gene; V was cut back by 0 bases and J by 11 bases. CDR1 SGHAT and CDR2 FQNNGV come from the germline V gene. CDR3 size: 16 residues. This CDR3 is CASSLEGQGYGGELFF. CDR3 DNA: TGTGCCAGCAGCTTAGAGGGACAGGGGTATGGCGGAGAGCTGTTTTTT.

The chain recombines TRBV5-1 with TRBJ2-3, with 7 bases aligning to TRBD2. Germline CDR1 and CDR2: SGHRS and YFSETQ. This CDR3 contains 18 residues. V lost 1 base, J lost 0 bases, and 11 bases stayed unmatched. The CDR3 loop reads CASSLPAGLADSTDTQYF. In DNA form, the CDR3 reads TGCGCCAGCAGCTTGCCGGCGGGGCTAGCGGATAGCACAGATACGCAGTATTTT.

The chain links TRBV5-4 to TRBJ2-2; 14 nucleotides agree with TRBD2. The CDR3 covers 18 residues. The germline CDR1 and CDR2 sequences are SGHNT and YYREEE (reference sequence). The junction had 8 bases not matched to a gene; V was cut back by 3 bases and J by 4 bases. CDR3 bases: TGTGCCAGCAGCTCCGGGACTAGCGGGAGTCGGAGCACCGGGGAGCTGTTTTTT. Its translation is CASSSGTSGSRSTGELFF.

The chain recombines TRBV5-6 with TRBJ1-1; D may be TRBD1 (5 bases). This CDR3 comprises 14 residues. Germline CDR1 is SGHDT and CDR2 is YYEEEE. The germline V and J ends were trimmed by 4 bases and 0 bases, with 10 bases remaining between them. The CDR3 sequence is CASSPGHMNTEAFF. CDR3 coding DNA: TGTGCCAGCAGCCCTGGACATATGAACACTGAAGCTTTCTTT.

The chain couples TRBV28 to TRBJ2-7, with TRBD1 identical over 8 bases. Germline V gene lookup returns CDR1 MDHEN and CDR2 SYDVKM. Germline trimming cut 5 bases from V and 4 bases from J; bases unmatched to any gene: 7. This CDR3 is built from 14 residues. The CDR3 DNA follows: TGTGCCAGCAGTCCCCACACAGGGGGATACGAGCAGTACTTC. Its translation is CASSPHTGGYEQYF.